A selection of T cell receptor beta chains follows, all from one sample in a study of CD8+ T cells in alopecia areata. This table comes from immunoSEQ multiplex PCR, and its TCRdb copy is limited to in-frame clones, with some not included. The repertoire holds about 180,000 clones, with roughly 70% as singletons. The sequencing here drew on CD8+ T cells sorted from blood, taken at week 0. These receptors were collected from a human donor with alopecia areata. CDR3s include the opening cysteine and the closing phenylalanine or tryptophan. Fields, in order: CDR3 DNA, CDR3 protein, D gene, J gene, V gene, clone size. D genes are given only for firm matches. Some rows have no size entry. The others give once, few or many, or a class for an expanded clone.

cdr3_nt: TGTGCCAGCAGTTTATTTATCCGTCCGGGACAGGTTCGCTATAATTCACCCCTCCACTTT
cdr3_aa: CASSLFIRPGQVRYNSPLHF
d_call: TRBD1
j_call: TRBJ1-6
v_call: TRBV27
clone_size: NA

cdr3_nt: TGTGCCAGCAGTATAGGGGTGGGGGTTCCCGCCTACGAGCAGTACTTC
cdr3_aa: CASSIGVGVPAYEQYF
d_call: NA
j_call: TRBJ2-7
v_call: TRBV27
clone_size: NA

cdr3_nt: TGTGCCAGCAGCTCAAGTGGGCTCTCTAACACTGAAGCTTTCTTT
cdr3_aa: CASSSSGLSNTEAFF
d_call: NA
j_call: TRBJ1-1
v_call: TRBV11-2
clone_size: NA

cdr3_nt: TGTGCCAGTAGTATCAGGGACAGGCAGTTGTTGGAACCCCAGCATTTT
cdr3_aa: CASSIRDRQLLEPQHF
d_call: TRBD1
j_call: TRBJ1-5
v_call: TRBV19
clone_size: few

cdr3_nt: TGTGCCTGGAGTGCCGGGACAGGCAATCAGCCCCAGCATTTT
cdr3_aa: CAWSAGTGNQPQHF
d_call: TRBD1
j_call: TRBJ1-5
v_call: TRBV30
clone_size: NA

cdr3_nt: TGCAGCGTTGAGGACAGGCGACAAGAGACCCAGTACTTC
cdr3_aa: CSVEDRRQETQYF
d_call: TRBD1
j_call: TRBJ2-5
v_call: TRBV29-1
clone_size: NA

cdr3_nt: TGTGCCAGCAGTTCGCCTAGTATGGACGGGGAGTATGGCTACACCTTC
cdr3_aa: CASSSPSMDGEYGYTF
d_call: NA
j_call: TRBJ1-2
v_call: TRBV6-6
clone_size: NA

cdr3_nt: TGTGCCAGCACCCGGGGAGGGTTTAAGACCGGGGAGCTGTTTTTT
cdr3_aa: CASTRGGFKTGELFF
d_call: TRBD2
j_call: TRBJ2-2
v_call: TRBV2
clone_size: few

cdr3_nt: TGTGCCAGTAGTCACGGGACAGGGGAGGTTTACGAGCAGTACTTC
cdr3_aa: CASSHGTGEVYEQYF
d_call: TRBD1
j_call: TRBJ2-7
v_call: TRBV19
clone_size: NA

cdr3_nt: TGTGCCAGCAGCGTCCGTACTGGCGGGGGGATCACAGATACGCAGTATTTT
cdr3_aa: CASSVRTGGGITDTQYF
d_call: TRBD2
j_call: TRBJ2-3
v_call: TRBV9
clone_size: NA

cdr3_nt: TGCAGCGTTGAAGTGCCGAACACCGGGGAGCTGTTTTTT
cdr3_aa: CSVEVPNTGELFF
d_call: NA
j_call: TRBJ2-2
v_call: TRBV29-1
clone_size: few

cdr3_nt: TGCAGCGTTGAAGCCCCGGACTACGAGCAGTACTTC
cdr3_aa: CSVEAPDYEQYF
d_call: NA
j_call: TRBJ2-7
v_call: TRBV29-1
clone_size: NA

cdr3_nt: TGTGCCAGCAGCCCTAATAAAGGGGCTGAAGCTTTCTTT
cdr3_aa: CASSPNKGAEAFF
d_call: NA
j_call: TRBJ1-1
v_call: TRBV27
clone_size: few

cdr3_nt: TGTGCCAGCAGTTTATCCGCAGGGAGCTCCTATAATTCACCCCTCCACTTT
cdr3_aa: CASSLSAGSSYNSPLHF
d_call: NA
j_call: TRBJ1-6
v_call: TRBV27
clone_size: NA

cdr3_nt: TGTGCCAGCAGCCAAGCTGGAGGGACAGATACGCAGTATTTT
cdr3_aa: CASSQAGGTDTQYF
d_call: NA
j_call: TRBJ2-3
v_call: TRBV14
clone_size: NA

cdr3_nt: TGTGCCAGCAGTTATGGGCAGAGCTCTGGAAACACCATATATTTT
cdr3_aa: CASSYGQSSGNTIYF
d_call: NA
j_call: TRBJ1-3
v_call: TRBV6-5
clone_size: NA

cdr3_nt: TGTGCCAGCAGCGTACAGGGTAGCAACACTGAAGCTTTCTTT
cdr3_aa: CASSVQGSNTEAFF
d_call: NA
j_call: TRBJ1-1
v_call: TRBV9
clone_size: NA

cdr3_nt: TGTGCCAGCAGCCCAGGGATGGACTATGGCTACACCTTC
cdr3_aa: CASSPGMDYGYTF
d_call: NA
j_call: TRBJ1-2
v_call: TRBV6-6
clone_size: NA

cdr3_nt: TGTGCCAGCAGTAAGATCACTAATGAAAAACTGTTTTTT
cdr3_aa: CASSKITNEKLFF
d_call: NA
j_call: TRBJ1-4
v_call: TRBV28
clone_size: few

cdr3_nt: TGTGCCAGCAGTGAAGAGACTGCAACTAATGAAAAACTGTTTTTT
cdr3_aa: CASSEETATNEKLFF
d_call: NA
j_call: TRBJ1-4
v_call: TRBV6-1
clone_size: NA

cdr3_nt: TGTGCCAGCAGCTTAGGGGGTGGACAGCCCCAGCATTTT
cdr3_aa: CASSLGGGQPQHF
d_call: NA
j_call: TRBJ1-5
v_call: TRBV11-1
clone_size: NA

cdr3_nt: TGTGCCAGCAGCTTGTCCGGGGAGACCCAGTACTTC
cdr3_aa: CASSLSGETQYF
d_call: NA
j_call: TRBJ2-5
v_call: TRBV5-6
clone_size: NA

cdr3_nt: TGTGCCACCAGCAAGGGAGTTCAGCCCCAGCATTTT
cdr3_aa: CATSKGVQPQHF
d_call: NA
j_call: TRBJ1-5
v_call: TRBV15
clone_size: NA

cdr3_nt: TGTGCCAGCAAATGGAGTATGACAGCTCAGCCCCAGCATTTT
cdr3_aa: CASKWSMTAQPQHF
d_call: NA
j_call: TRBJ1-5
v_call: TRBV27
clone_size: NA

cdr3_nt: TGTGCCAGCAGCCGAGACGGACAGGATGGCTACACCTTC
cdr3_aa: CASSRDGQDGYTF
d_call: TRBD1
j_call: TRBJ1-2
v_call: TRBV7-8
clone_size: NA

cdr3_nt: TGTGCCAGCAGCTTAAATTCGGGGGCCGGCACAGATACGCAGTATTTT
cdr3_aa: CASSLNSGAGTDTQYF
d_call: NA
j_call: TRBJ2-3
v_call: TRBV7-2
clone_size: few

cdr3_nt: TGCAGCGTCATGGGACAGGGAGGGATAACTCCTGGGTACGAGCAGTACTTC
cdr3_aa: CSVMGQGGITPGYEQYF
d_call: TRBD1
j_call: TRBJ2-7
v_call: TRBV29-1
clone_size: NA

cdr3_nt: TGTGCCAGCAGCCCTGGACGGAGCAATGAGCAGTTCTTC
cdr3_aa: CASSPGRSNEQFF
d_call: NA
j_call: TRBJ2-1
v_call: TRBV13
clone_size: NA

cdr3_nt: TGCGCCAGCAGTCGGCTGGAGGGGCAGTGCTTCTGGCAGCCCCAGCATTTT
cdr3_aa: CASSRLEGQCFWQPQHF
d_call: NA
j_call: TRBJ1-5
v_call: TRBV23-1
clone_size: NA

cdr3_nt: TGTGCCTGGGAAGACATCTCCTATAATTCACCCCTCCACTTT
cdr3_aa: CAWEDISYNSPLHF
d_call: NA
j_call: TRBJ1-6
v_call: TRBV30
clone_size: NA

cdr3_nt: TGTGCCAGCAGCCCCTCCACGTTAATATCTGGCTACACCTTC
cdr3_aa: CASSPSTLISGYTF
d_call: NA
j_call: TRBJ1-2
v_call: TRBV27
clone_size: few

cdr3_nt: TGTGCCAGCAGCCCACCGACAGGGTCCTACGAGCAGTACTTC
cdr3_aa: CASSPPTGSYEQYF
d_call: TRBD1
j_call: TRBJ2-7
v_call: TRBV7-8
clone_size: once

cdr3_nt: TGTGCCAGCAGCGTGGGGTTTGGCGGGTTTGGTGAGCAGTTCTTC
cdr3_aa: CASSVGFGGFGEQFF
d_call: NA
j_call: TRBJ2-1
v_call: TRBV5-6
clone_size: once

cdr3_nt: TGTGCCAGCAGCTTAAACGGCGGTGCCTACTACCAAGAGACCCAGTACTTC
cdr3_aa: CASSLNGGAYYQETQYF
d_call: NA
j_call: TRBJ2-5
v_call: TRBV7-3
clone_size: NA

cdr3_nt: TGTGCCAGCTCACCGCAATGGAGCTCCTATAATTCACCCCTCCACTTT
cdr3_aa: CASSPQWSSYNSPLHF
d_call: NA
j_call: TRBJ1-6
v_call: TRBV18
clone_size: NA

cdr3_nt: TGCGCCAGCAGCCAGGAACAGGGGGCAGGTCAGCCCCAGCATTTT
cdr3_aa: CASSQEQGAGQPQHF
d_call: TRBD1
j_call: TRBJ1-5
v_call: TRBV4-1
clone_size: NA

cdr3_nt: TGTGCTAGTGGCCGACCCTGGGAGGCAGATACGCAGTATTTT
cdr3_aa: CASGRPWEADTQYF
d_call: NA
j_call: TRBJ2-3
v_call: TRBV12-5
clone_size: NA

cdr3_nt: TGTGCCAGCAGTGATTTGCTAGGGCGCGGAGGTCAGCCCCAGCATTTT
cdr3_aa: CASSDLLGRGGQPQHF
d_call: NA
j_call: TRBJ1-5
v_call: TRBV2
clone_size: few

cdr3_nt: TGTGCCAGCATGGTCGGTTACGAGCAGTACTTC
cdr3_aa: CASMVGYEQYF
d_call: NA
j_call: TRBJ2-7
v_call: TRBV25-1
clone_size: NA

cdr3_nt: TGTGCCAGCGGGGGGGCCAACGAGCAGTACTTC
cdr3_aa: CASGGANEQYF
d_call: NA
j_call: TRBJ2-7
v_call: TRBV2
clone_size: NA

cdr3_nt: TGTGCCAGCAGCTTTACACCCCCCCTTAAGGGGCCTGAAGCTTTCTTT
cdr3_aa: CASSFTPPLKGPEAFF
d_call: NA
j_call: TRBJ1-1
v_call: TRBV7-9
clone_size: NA

cdr3_nt: TGTGCCAGCAGCGCGGACAGGGGTAACTATGGCTACACCTTC
cdr3_aa: CASSADRGNYGYTF
d_call: TRBD1
j_call: TRBJ1-2
v_call: TRBV9
clone_size: NA